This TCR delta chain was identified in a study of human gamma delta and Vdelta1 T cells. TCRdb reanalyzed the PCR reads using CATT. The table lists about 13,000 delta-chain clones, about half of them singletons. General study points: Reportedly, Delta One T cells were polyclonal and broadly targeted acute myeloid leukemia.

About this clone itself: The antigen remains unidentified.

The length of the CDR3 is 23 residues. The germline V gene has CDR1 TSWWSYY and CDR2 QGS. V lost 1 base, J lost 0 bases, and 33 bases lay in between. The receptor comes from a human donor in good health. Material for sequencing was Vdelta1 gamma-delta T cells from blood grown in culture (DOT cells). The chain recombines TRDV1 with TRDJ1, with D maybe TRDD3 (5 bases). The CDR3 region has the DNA TGTGCTCTTGGGGAACGGGCCTCCCTGTCCCTGGGAGACGGAGAGGGTTACACCGATAAACTCATCTTT. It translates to CALGERASLSLGDGEGYTDKLIF.